Sequencing of this T cell receptor (beta chain) was carried out in a study of naive and memory T cell subsets. Study-level points and caveats: Possibly reflecting memory cells re-expressing CD45RA, a few larger clonotypes occurred in naive repertoires, especially CD8.

This CDR3 is 13 amino acids long. CDR1 is MNHEY, CDR2 SMNVEV, per germline (reference sequence). Trimming removed 5 bases from V and 11 bases from J, with 16 bases in between. Two oligonucleotides, mixed equimolar, formed the beta constant-region primer covering TRBC1 and TRBC2. The ligated cDNA underwent four PCR rounds using SP2 and nested alpha and beta constant-region primers. MiXCR, applied by TCRdb to the UMI-ligation and nested PCR reads, yields one record per CDR3 protein. The sample yields under 150,000 distinct CDR3 sequences, approximately 20% seen once. Worth noting for this clonotype: The antigen is undetermined.

The receptor comes from a human donor in good health. The sample was naive CD8+ T cells from blood. This chain connects TRBV27 to TRBJ2-1; no clear D. CDR3 residues: CASSPLGSSKQFF. CDR3 DNA sequence: TGTGCCAGCAGTCCCCTCGGGTCTAGTAAGCAGTTCTTC.